Presented here are 7 T cell receptor beta chains from one specimen sequenced in a study of blood T cell repertoires in COVID-19. Only in-frame clones appear in the TCRdb table, and some are missing; sequencing was by immunoSEQ multiplex PCR. The sample holds about 260,000 clones; approximately 90% are singletons and the top ten take approximately 3%. The sample comprised PBMCs or T cells enriched from blood (not recorded which). The receptors here all came from a middle-aged man who had been exposed to COVID-19.

V usage is TRBV6-2 or TRBV6-3 and J usage is TRBJ2-7, with a possible D match to TRBD1 (6 bases). V lost 1 base and J 2 bases, leaving 9 bases between the germline ends. Germline lookup yields CDR1 MNHEY and CDR2 SVGEGT. This CDR3 contains 14 residues. CDR3 in amino acids: CASSYFDRPYEQYF. Written as DNA, the CDR3 is TGTGCCAGCAGTTACTTTGACAGGCCCTACGAGCAGTACTTC.

This clone has a single count. The chain uses TRBV11-3 and TRBJ2-1; 8 bases line up with TRBD2. The V and J ends lost 0 bases and 4 bases, in that order; junction bases with no gene match: 2. Germline loops: CDR1 SGHNT, CDR2 YENEEA. CDR3 length: 15 residues. The CDR3 sequence is CASSLELAEYNEQFF. The CDR3 nucleotides are TGTGCCAGCAGCTTAGAACTAGCGGAGTACAATGAGCAGTTCTTC. The variable domain in full, with the rest retrieved from reference TRBV11-3 and TRBJ2-1, is EAGVVQSPRYKIIEKKQPVAFWCNPISGHNTLYWYLQNLGQGPELLIRYENEEAVDDSQLPKDRFSAERLKGVDSTLKIQPAELGDSAVYLCASSLELAEYNEQFFGPGTRLTVL.

The chain has TRBV9 and TRBJ2-7; a possible D gene is TRBD1 (5 bases). CDR3 length equals 18 residues. CDR1 and CDR2 from the germline V gene are SGDLS and YYNGEE. The V gene lost 0 bases and the J gene lost 6 bases, with 25 bases spanning the gap. CDR3: CASSVATGVDTGPLEQYF. CDR3 sequence (DNA): TGTGCCAGCAGCGTAGCTACTGGGGTGGACACGGGCCCTCTCGAGCAGTACTTC.

The chain combines TRBV19 with TRBJ2-2; 16 bases agree with TRBD2. Trimming cost V 1 base and J 3 bases; bases outside gene matches: 11. Germline V gene sequence: CDR1 LNHDA, CDR2 SQIVND (reference sequence). The length of the CDR3 is 21 residues. The CDR3 coding sequence is TGTGCCAGTAGTATAGTACGGGGACTAGCGGGAGGGGTTGGTTACACCGGGGAGCTGTTTTTT. This codes for CASSIVRGLAGGVGYTGELFF.

V and J are TRBV9 and TRBJ2-2, with TRBD2 matching over 8 bases. Germline assignment: CDR1 SGDLS and CDR2 YYNGEE. V shed 0 bases and J 2 bases; nucleotides not matched to a gene: 12. This CDR3 is built from 19 residues. CDR3 amino acids: CASSVGRGVGTRNTGELFF. As DNA, the CDR3 is TGTGCCAGCAGCGTAGGGAGGGGCGTTGGGACTAGAAACACCGGGGAGCTGTTTTTT.

In its sample, this clone was seen a few times. The DNA is omitted, as the CDR3 cannot be located on it reliably, and the CDR3 follows TCRdb's listing. The gene calls are TRBV5-6 and TRBJ1-4; TRBD1 is taken as the D call from the table, unchecked against the DNA. The CDR3 sequence runs 15 residues, both termini included. Germline CDR1 and CDR2: SGHDT and YYEEEE. CDR3 in amino acids: CASSFSGQGNEKLFF.

This clone was seen only once. CDR3 loop: CASSVGTSITDTQYF. The CDR3 DNA sequence: TGTGCCAGCAGCGTGGGCACTAGCATCACAGATACGCAGTATTTT. The V and J genes are TRBV9 and TRBJ2-3; possibly TRBD2 for D (6 bases). There are 15 residues in the CDR3. Trimming left V 2 bases short and J 2 bases short, with 12 bases between. From germline, CDR1 is SGDLS and CDR2 YYNGEE.